These 20 T cell receptor beta chains originate from one sample sequenced in a study of cytomegalovirus exposure and HLA in healthy donors. PCR primers comprised 60 Vbeta and 13 Jbeta primers. Method: immunoSEQ multiplex PCR; TCRdb's copy keeps in-frame clones and lacks some. The sample totals about 140,000 clones. The material sequenced was PBMCs. These receptors all come from a woman in her late teens or twenties in good health and CMV-seronegative.

CDR3 amino acids: CATSRDHQGSKELFF. In DNA form, the CDR3 reads TGTGCCACCAGCAGAGATCATCAGGGGTCGAAAGAACTGTTTTTT. J is TRBJ1-4 and V is TRBV15; maybe TRBD1 (6 bases). The V end was cut by 0 bases, the J end by 12 bases, with 17 bases between. Germline V CDR1 and CDR2: LNHNV, YYDKDF (reference sequence). The CDR3 is made up of 15 amino acids.

The chain links TRBV7-2 to TRBJ2-1; D might be TRBD2 (8 bases). The CDR3 has 17 residues. Germline V CDR1 and CDR2: SGHTA, FQGNSA. V lost 5 bases and J 13 bases, leaving 30 bases between the germline ends. This chain's CDR3 is CASSDSGGKRPTGEQFF. DNA of the CDR3: TGTGCCAGCAGCGATTCGGGGGGGAAACGCCCTACAGGGGAACAGTTCTTC.

V and J are TRBV29-1 and TRBJ2-5; 7 bases fit TRBD2. The J call is in doubt because the DNA end fits TRBJ2-7 better. CDR1 is SQVTM, CDR2 ANQGSEA, per germline. The CDR3 loop spans 14 amino acids. The CDR3 is CSVVSLADSYEQYF. CDR3 DNA sequence: TGCAGCGTTGTATCGCTAGCGGACTCCTACGAGCAGTACTTC.

To note about this clone: At one end, the junction sequence differs from germline, possibly due to a read error. The V call is TRBV6-5, the J call TRBJ2-7; D not certain. CDR3 length equals 15 residues. Germline CDR1 reads MNHEY; CDR2 reads SVGAGI. CDR3 region: CASSYSGGSSYEQYF. The CDR3 region has the DNA TGTGCCAGCAGCTACTCCGGCGGAAGCTCCTACGAGCAGTACTTC.

The genes are TRBV6-1 and TRBJ2-5, with D maybe TRBD2 (7 bases). The DNA end lines up better with TRBJ2-7; the J call may be wrong. The germline V gene encodes CDR1 MNHNS and CDR2 SASEGT. The CDR3 has 16 amino acids. CDR3 loop: CASSEGEGTPAYEQYF. CDR3 nucleotide sequence: TGTGCCAGCAGTGAAGGGGAGGGGACACCCGCCTACGAGCAGTACTTC.

Notes on this clone: At one of its ends the junction is not consistent with the germline gene, which may arise from a read error. The chain has TRBV7-3 and TRBJ2-5; TRBD2 matches 9 bases. Germline V lookup: CDR1 SGHTA, CDR2 FQGTGA. The CDR3 extends over 13 amino acids. The CDR3 sequence is CASSLSREGLLHF. CDR3 nucleotides: TGTGCCAGCAGCTTATCGCGGGAGGGCCTTCTTCACTTC.

CDR3 in amino acids: CASSGTGDTGELFF. CDR3 DNA: TGTGCCAGCAGCGGGACAGGGGACACCGGGGAGCTGTTTTTT. V and J are TRBV9 and TRBJ2-2; 9 bases agree with TRBD1. Germline loops: CDR1 SGDLS, CDR2 YYNGEE. The trim removed 3 bases at V and 3 bases at J, leaving 0 bases unmatched. The CDR3 extends over 14 amino acids.

The V gene is TRBV7-9, the J gene TRBJ2-3; maybe TRBD1 (6 bases). Trimming removed 1 base from V and 3 bases from J, with 17 bases in between. Germline V gene sequence: CDR1 SEHNR, CDR2 FQNEAQ (reference sequence). The CDR3 covers 17 residues. Here the CDR3 DNA reads TGTGCCAGCAGCTTAGTGGGCAGGGGTCATAGAACAGATACGCAGTATTTT. This sequence encodes CASSLVGRGHRTDTQYF.

The CDR3 loop reads CASGQGALNRNTEAFF. CDR3 bases: TGTGCCAGTGGGCAGGGGGCACTCAACCGGAACACTGAAGCTTTCTTT. This chain joins TRBV19 and TRBJ1-1, with 8 bases aligning to TRBD1. CDR3 length: 16 amino acids. Trimming took 8 bases from V and 1 from J; bases not matched to a gene: 12. Germline CDR1 LNHDA, CDR2 SQIVND (reference sequence).

V and J are TRBV28 and TRBJ2-5, with D possibly TRBD1 on 6 matching bases. V was clipped by 5 bases and J by 3 bases, with 19 bases between them. The CDR3 runs to 16 residues. Germline V gene lookup returns CDR1 MDHEN and CDR2 SYDVKM. This CDR3 reads CASSTTGFGPKETQYF. For the CDR3, the DNA is TGTGCCAGCAGTACAACAGGGTTTGGACCTAAAGAGACCCAGTACTTC.

V is TRBV14 and J is TRBJ2-5, with a possible D match to TRBD1 (5 bases). There are 14 residues in the CDR3. CDR1 and CDR2 from the germline V gene are SGHDN and FVKESK. V was shortened by 1 base and J by 6 bases, with 12 bases between the two germline ends. The CDR3 coding sequence is TGTGCCAGCAGCCAAGTCAGCAGGGTTAAGACCCAGTACTTC. This translates into CASSQVSRVKTQYF.

The J gene is TRBJ1-3, the V gene TRBV2; D ambiguous. The CDR3 extends over 14 amino acids. Germline V gene data show CDR1 as SNHLY and CDR2 as FYNNEI. Between the trimmed V and J ends, which lost 2 bases and 0 bases, there was a span of 5 bases. This CDR3 reads CASSERSSGNTIYF. The CDR3 DNA sequence: TGTGCCAGCAGTGAACGCAGCTCTGGAAACACCATATATTTT.

The chain couples TRBV30 to TRBJ2-7; 11 bases are shared with TRBD2. The V segment lost 0 bases and the J segment 0 bases; nucleotides outside the gene matches: 4. The CDR3 sequence is 16 residues long. Germline lookup yields CDR1 GTSNPN and CDR2 SVGIG (reference sequence). The CDR3 loop reads CAWSVSGRVSSYEQYF. The CDR3 DNA reads as TGTGCCTGGAGTGTTAGCGGGAGGGTAAGCTCCTACGAGCAGTACTTC.

V is TRBV19 and J is TRBJ1-5; TRBD1 might be the D (5 bases). Germline CDR1 and CDR2: LNHDA and SQIVND (reference sequence). V dropped 3 bases and J dropped 1 base, with 19 bases sitting between them. The CDR3 has 18 amino acids. Here the CDR3 reads CASSMFSAGRPSNQPQHF. CDR3 coding DNA: TGTGCCAGTAGTATGTTCTCGGCAGGGAGGCCGAGCAATCAGCCCCAGCATTTT.

The chain links TRBV6-5 to TRBJ1-4; TRBD1 matches 7 bases. This CDR3 comprises 14 residues. Germline trimming cut 5 bases from V and 8 bases from J; bases unmatched to any gene: 8. Germline V gene data show CDR1 as MNHEY and CDR2 as SVGAGI. The CDR3 sequence: CASSTRDRYEKLFF. The DNA for the CDR3 is TGTGCCAGCAGTACCCGGGACAGATACGAAAAACTGTTTTTT.

The chain links TRBV5-4 to TRBJ2-1, with 7 bases identical to TRBD2. The CDR3 sequence is 16 residues long. The germline CDR1 and CDR2 sequences are SGHNT and YYREEE (reference sequence). V gave up 1 base and J gave up 2 bases; unmatched junction bases: 6. For the CDR3, the DNA is TGTGCCAGCAGCTTGAAGCGGGAAATCACCTACAATGAGCAGTTCTTC. Translation: CASSLKREITYNEQFF.

The CDR3: CASSVPGGQETQYF. CDR3 DNA sequence: TGTGCCAGCAGCGTGCCGGGAGGACAAGAGACCCAGTACTTC. The genes are TRBV9 and TRBJ2-5; TRBD2 agrees at 7 bases. Germline lookup yields CDR1 SGDLS and CDR2 YYNGEE. The length of the CDR3 is 14 residues. V lost 2 bases to trimming and J lost 2 bases; unmatched junction nucleotides: 3.

The V gene is TRBV19, the J gene TRBJ2-7, with TRBD2 as a possible D gene (5 bases). This CDR3 has 12 amino acids. V shed 2 bases and J shed 5 bases, with 7 bases lying between them. Germline V gene data show CDR1 as LNHDA and CDR2 as SQIVND (reference sequence). In nucleotides, the CDR3 is TGTGCCAGTAGTATATCAGCGGACGAGCAGTACTTC. Translated, it gives CASSISADEQYF. Full variable domain (outside the CDR3, taken from reference TRBV19 and TRBJ2-7): DGGITQSPKYLFRKEGQNVTLSCEQNLNHDAMYWYRQDPGQGLRLIYYSQIVNDFQKGDIAEGYSVSREKKESFPLTVTSAQKNPTAFYLCASSISADEQYFGPGTRLTVT.

The DNA for the CDR3 is TGTGCCAGCAGCAAGGAGGTAGCGGGCTACGAGCAGTACGTC. It encodes CASSKEVAGYEQYV. The rearrangement joins TRBV7-9 to TRBJ2-7; 7 bases are a match to TRBD2. With 5 bases clipped from V and 3 bases from J, the junction kept 7 bases outside the gene matches. The CDR3 is 14 amino acids. Germline V lookup: CDR1 SEHNR, CDR2 FQNEAQ (reference sequence).

The chain couples TRBV29-1 to TRBJ2-3; 8 positions match TRBD2. V lost 5 bases to trimming and J lost 9 bases; unmatched junction nucleotides: 7. CDR3 length: 12 amino acids. CDR1 SQVTM and CDR2 ANQGSEA come from the germline V gene. This CDR3 reads CSVLAGPDTQYF. The CDR3 nucleotides are TGCAGCGTTTTAGCGGGGCCGGACACGCAGTATTTT.